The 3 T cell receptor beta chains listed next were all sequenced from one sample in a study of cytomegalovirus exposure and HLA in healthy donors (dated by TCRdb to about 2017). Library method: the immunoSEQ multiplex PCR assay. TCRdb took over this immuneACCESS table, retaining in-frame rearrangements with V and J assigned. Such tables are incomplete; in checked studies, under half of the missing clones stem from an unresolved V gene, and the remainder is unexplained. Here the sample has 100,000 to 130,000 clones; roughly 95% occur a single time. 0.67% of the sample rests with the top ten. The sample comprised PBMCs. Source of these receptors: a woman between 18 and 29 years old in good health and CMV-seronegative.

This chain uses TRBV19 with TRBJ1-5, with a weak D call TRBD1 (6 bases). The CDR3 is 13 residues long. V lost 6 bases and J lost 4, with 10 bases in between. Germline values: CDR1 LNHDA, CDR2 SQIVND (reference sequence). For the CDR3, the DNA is TGTGCCAGTAGGCAGGGGCGGAATCAGCCCCAGCATTTT. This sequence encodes CASRQGRNQPQHF.

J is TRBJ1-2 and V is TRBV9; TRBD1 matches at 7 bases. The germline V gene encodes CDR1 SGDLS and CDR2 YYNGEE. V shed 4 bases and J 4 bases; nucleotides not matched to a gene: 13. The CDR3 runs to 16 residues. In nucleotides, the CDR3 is TGTGCCAGCAGCCCACGACAGGGATATTCCCTCTATGGCTACACCTTC. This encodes CASSPRQGYSLYGYTF.

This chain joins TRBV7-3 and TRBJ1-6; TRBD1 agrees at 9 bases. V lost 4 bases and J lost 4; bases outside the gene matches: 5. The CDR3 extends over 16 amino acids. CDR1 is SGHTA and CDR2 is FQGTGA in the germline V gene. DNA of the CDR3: TGTGCCAGCAGCTCTCCGGGACAGGGTTATAATTCACCCCTCCACTTT. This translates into CASSSPGQGYNSPLHF.